This T cell receptor (beta chain) was identified in a study of shared clonotypes between healthy human individuals. On the study more broadly: Per donor, CD8 memory used one plate, CD8 naive used two, CD4 memory used three and CD4 naive used three. Whole-study results and caveats: Among non-shared clonotypes, generation probabilities were lower than among those shared by all four donors.

As concerns this clone: The antigen is undetermined.

Profiled with immunoSEQ multiplex PCR; TCRdb holds only in-frame clones, not every one. This table holds about 2.4 million clones, approximately 94% found once. Trimming stripped 3 bases from V and 0 bases from J, with 12 bases between. Germline-derived CDR1 and CDR2 are SEHNR and FQNEAQ (reference sequence). The CDR3 totals 16 residues. The receptor's source is a man aged 18 to 35 in good health. V and J are TRBV7-9 and TRBJ2-1; possible D gene TRBD1, 6 bases. The sample was naive CD4+ T cells sorted from blood. The sample's subset: CD45RA+ positively selected. In DNA, the CDR3 is TGTGCCAGCAGCTTCGTACAGGGACGCTCCTACAATGAGCAGTTCTTC. Its translation: CASSFVQGRSYNEQFF.